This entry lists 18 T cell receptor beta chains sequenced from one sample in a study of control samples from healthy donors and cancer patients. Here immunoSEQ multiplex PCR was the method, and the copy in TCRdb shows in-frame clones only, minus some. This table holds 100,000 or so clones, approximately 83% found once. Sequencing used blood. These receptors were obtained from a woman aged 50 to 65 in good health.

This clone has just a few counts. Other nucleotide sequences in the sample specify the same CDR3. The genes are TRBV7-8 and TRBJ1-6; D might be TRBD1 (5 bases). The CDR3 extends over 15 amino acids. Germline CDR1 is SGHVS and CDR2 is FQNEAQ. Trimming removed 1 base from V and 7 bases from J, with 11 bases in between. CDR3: CASSLVRDPNSPLHF. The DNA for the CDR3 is TGTGCCAGCAGCTTAGTAAGGGACCCCAATTCACCCCTCCACTTT.

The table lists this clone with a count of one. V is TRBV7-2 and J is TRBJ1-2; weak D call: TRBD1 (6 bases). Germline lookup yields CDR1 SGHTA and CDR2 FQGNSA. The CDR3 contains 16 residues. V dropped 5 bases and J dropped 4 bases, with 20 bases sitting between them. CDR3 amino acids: CASSVFPMGASYGYTF. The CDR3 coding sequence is TGTGCCAGCAGCGTATTCCCCATGGGGGCGAGCTATGGCTACACCTTC.

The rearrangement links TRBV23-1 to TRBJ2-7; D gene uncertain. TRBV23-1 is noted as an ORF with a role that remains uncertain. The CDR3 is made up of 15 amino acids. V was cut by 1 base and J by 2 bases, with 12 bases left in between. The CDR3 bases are TGCGCCAGCAGTCAATTGAAGGGTCATACCTACGAGCAGTACTTC. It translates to CASSQLKGHTYEQYF.

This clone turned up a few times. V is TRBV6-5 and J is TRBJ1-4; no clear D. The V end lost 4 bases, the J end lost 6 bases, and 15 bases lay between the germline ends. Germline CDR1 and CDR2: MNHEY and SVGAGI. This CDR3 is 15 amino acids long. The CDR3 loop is CASSSSQDRDEKLFF. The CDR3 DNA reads TGTGCCAGCAGTTCATCGCAGGATCGGGATGAAAAACTGTTTTTT.

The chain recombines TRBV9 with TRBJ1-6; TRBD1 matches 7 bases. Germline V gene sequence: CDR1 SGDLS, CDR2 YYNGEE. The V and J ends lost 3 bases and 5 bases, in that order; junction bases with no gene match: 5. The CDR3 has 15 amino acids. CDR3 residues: CASSAPGTDNSPLHF. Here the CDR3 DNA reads TGTGCCAGCAGCGCGCCCGGGACAGATAATTCACCCCTCCACTTT.

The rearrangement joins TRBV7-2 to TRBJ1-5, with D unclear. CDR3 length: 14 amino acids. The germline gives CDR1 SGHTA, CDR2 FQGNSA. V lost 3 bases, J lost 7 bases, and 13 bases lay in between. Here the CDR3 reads CASSFLREDQPQHF. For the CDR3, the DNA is TGTGCCAGCAGCTTTCTTCGCGAGGACCAGCCCCAGCATTTT.

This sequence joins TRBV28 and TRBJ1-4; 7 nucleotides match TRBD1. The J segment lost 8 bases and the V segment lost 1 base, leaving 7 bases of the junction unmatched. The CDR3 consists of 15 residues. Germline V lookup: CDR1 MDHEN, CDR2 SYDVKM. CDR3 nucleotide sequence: TGTGCCAGCAGTTTATCGTCAGGGGGTGGCGAAAAACTGTTTTTT. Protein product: CASSLSSGGGEKLFF.

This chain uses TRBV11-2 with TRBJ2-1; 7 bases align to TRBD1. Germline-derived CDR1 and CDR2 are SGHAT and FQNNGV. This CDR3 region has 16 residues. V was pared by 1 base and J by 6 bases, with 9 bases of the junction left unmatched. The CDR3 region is CASSLGTTGWGNEQFF. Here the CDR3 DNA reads TGTGCCAGCAGCTTAGGTACGACAGGGTGGGGCAATGAGCAGTTCTTC.

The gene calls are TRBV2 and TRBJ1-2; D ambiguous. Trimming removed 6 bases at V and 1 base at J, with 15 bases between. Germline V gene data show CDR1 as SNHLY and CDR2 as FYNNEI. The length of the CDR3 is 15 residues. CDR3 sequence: CASSALQNINYGYTF. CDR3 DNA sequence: TGTGCCAGCAGCGCTTTACAGAATATTAACTATGGCTACACCTTC. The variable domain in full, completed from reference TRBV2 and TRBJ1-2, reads EPEVTQTPSHQVTQMGQEVILRCVPISNHLYFYWYRQILGQKVEFLVSFYNNEISEKSEIFDDQFSVERPDGSNFTLKIRSTKLEDSAMYFCASSALQNINYGYTFGSGTRLTVV.

The CDR3 sequence: CASSIGEKLFF. CDR3 DNA: TGTGCCAGTAGTATTGGAGAAAAACTGTTTTTT. The chain employs TRBV19 and TRBJ1-4; no firm D call. Germline V lookup: CDR1 LNHDA, CDR2 SQIVND (reference sequence). Trimming cost V 3 bases and J 8 bases, with 4 bases left between them. CDR3 size: 11 residues.

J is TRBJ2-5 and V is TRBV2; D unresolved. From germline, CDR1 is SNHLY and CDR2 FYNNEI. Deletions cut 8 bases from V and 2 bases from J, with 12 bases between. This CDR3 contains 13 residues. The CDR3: CASGVIGQETQYF. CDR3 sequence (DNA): TGTGCCAGCGGGGTTATCGGGCAAGAGACCCAGTACTTC.

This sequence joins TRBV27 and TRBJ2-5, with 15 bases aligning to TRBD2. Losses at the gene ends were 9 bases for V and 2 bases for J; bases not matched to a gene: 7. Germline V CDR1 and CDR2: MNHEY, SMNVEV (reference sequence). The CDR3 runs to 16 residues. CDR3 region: CASRGLAGGKQETQYF. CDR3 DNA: TGTGCCAGTCGTGGACTAGCGGGGGGGAAACAAGAGACCCAGTACTTC.

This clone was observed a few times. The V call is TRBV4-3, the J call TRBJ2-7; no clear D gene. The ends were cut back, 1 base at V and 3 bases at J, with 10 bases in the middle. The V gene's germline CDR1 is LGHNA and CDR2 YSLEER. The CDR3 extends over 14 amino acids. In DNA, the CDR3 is TGCGCCAGCAGCCAAGCCCCGGTTCTCTACGAGCAGTACTTC. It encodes CASSQAPVLYEQYF.

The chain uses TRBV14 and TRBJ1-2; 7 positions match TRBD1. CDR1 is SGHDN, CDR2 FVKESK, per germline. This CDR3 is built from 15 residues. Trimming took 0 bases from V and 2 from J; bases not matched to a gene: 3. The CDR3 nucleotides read TGTGCCAGCAGCCAAGACCTACAGGGGAACTATGGCTACACCTTC. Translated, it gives CASSQDLQGNYGYTF.

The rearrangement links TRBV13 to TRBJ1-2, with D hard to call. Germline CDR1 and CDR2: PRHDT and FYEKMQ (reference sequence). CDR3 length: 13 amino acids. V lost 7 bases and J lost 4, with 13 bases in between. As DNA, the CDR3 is TGTGCCAGCACCGACGAAGCTGGCTATGGCTACACCTTC. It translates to CASTDEAGYGYTF.

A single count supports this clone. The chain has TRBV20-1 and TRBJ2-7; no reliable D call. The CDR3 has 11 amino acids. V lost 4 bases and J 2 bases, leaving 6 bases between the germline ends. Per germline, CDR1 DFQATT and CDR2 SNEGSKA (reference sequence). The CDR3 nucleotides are TGCAGTGCTAAATCTACCTACGAGCAGTACTTC. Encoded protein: CSAKSTYEQYF.

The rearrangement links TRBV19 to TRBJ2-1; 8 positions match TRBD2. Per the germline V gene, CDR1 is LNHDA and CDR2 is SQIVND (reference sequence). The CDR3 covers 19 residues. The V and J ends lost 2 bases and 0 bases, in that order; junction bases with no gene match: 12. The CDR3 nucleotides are TGTGCCAGTAGTATAAGCGGTGCGGGGGGTGGGAGCTCCTACAATGAGCAGTTCTTC. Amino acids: CASSISGAGGGSSYNEQFF. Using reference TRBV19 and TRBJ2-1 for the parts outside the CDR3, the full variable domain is DGGITQSPKYLFRKEGQNVTLSCEQNLNHDAMYWYRQDPGQGLRLIYYSQIVNDFQKGDIAEGYSVSREKKESFPLTVTSAQKNPTAFYLCASSISGAGGGSSYNEQFFGPGTRLTVL.

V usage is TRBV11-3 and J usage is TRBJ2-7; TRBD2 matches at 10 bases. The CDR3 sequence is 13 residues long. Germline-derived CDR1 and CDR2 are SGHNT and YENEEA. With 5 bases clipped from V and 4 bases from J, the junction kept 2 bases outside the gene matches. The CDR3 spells CASSLSGRYEQYF. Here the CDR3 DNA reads TGTGCCAGCAGCCTTAGCGGGAGGTACGAGCAGTACTTC.